This is a list of T cell receptor beta chains from one sample in a study of cytomegalovirus exposure and HLA in healthy donors. TCRdb's copy holds only in-frame clones and misses some; the assay was immunoSEQ multiplex PCR. The sample records 55,000 to 70,000 clones, roughly 74% being singletons. Sequenced input: PBMCs. Receptors originate from a woman between 55 and 75 years old in good health and CMV-seropositive. The CDR3 runs from the conserved cysteine through the conserved F or W. D genes are given only for firm matches. Clone size is not always given. Where it is, it says once, few, many or a class for expanded clones.

D gene	clone size	V gene	J gene	CDR3 protein	CDR3 DNA
TRBD1	NA	TRBV19	TRBJ1-1	CASSIGTGGTEAFF	TGTGCCAGTAGTATCGGGACAGGGGGCACTGAAGCTTTCTTT
NA	many	TRBV5-4	TRBJ1-1	CASSSGSSNTEAFF	TGTGCCAGCAGCTCAGGGTCTTCGAACACTGAAGCTTTCTTT
NA	NA	TRBV5-6	TRBJ1-2	CASSRRTDNYGYTF	TGTGCCAGCAGTCGGAGGACAGACAACTATGGCTACACCTTC
TRBD2	once	TRBV6-5	TRBJ2-2	CASSYFSSGKDGELFF	TGTGCCAGCAGTTACTTCTCTAGCGGGAAGGACGGGGAGCTGTTTTTT
TRBD1	few	TRBV5-1	TRBJ1-1	CASSPGTGGWNTEAFF	TGCGCCAGCAGCCCGGGGACAGGGGGCTGGAACACTGAAGCTTTCTTT
TRBD1	NA	TRBV5-1	TRBJ1-2	CASSDGTGGYGYTF	TGCGCCAGCAGCGACGGGACAGGGGGCTATGGCTACACCTTC
TRBD1	NA	TRBV30	TRBJ1-5	CAWSVRDRGDQPQHF	TGTGCCTGGAGTGTTCGTGACAGGGGAGATCAGCCCCAGCATTTT
NA	NA	TRBV7-9	TRBJ2-3	CASSSQGGSKDTQYF	TGTGCCAGCAGCTCACAGGGGGGGTCCAAGGATACGCAGTATTTT
TRBD2	NA	TRBV5-1	TRBJ2-1	CASSISGGGYNEQFF	TGCGCCAGCAGCATTAGCGGGGGAGGCTACAATGAGCAGTTCTTC
TRBD1	NA	TRBV5-6	TRBJ1-5	CASSLALGTGNQPQHF	TGTGCCAGCAGCTTGGCCTTAGGGACAGGAAATCAGCCCCAGCATTTT
TRBD2	NA	TRBV5-1	TRBJ2-1	CASSFWSGGENEQFF	TGCGCCAGCAGCTTTTGGAGCGGGGGGGAAAATGAGCAGTTCTTC
NA	NA	TRBV4-1	TRBJ1-3	CASSQGGRGSGNTIYF	TGCGCCAGCAGCCAAGGTGGCAGGGGCTCTGGAAACACCATATATTTT
NA	once	TRBV2	TRBJ1-5	CASSEIGSQPQHF	TGTGCCAGCAGTGAAATAGGGAGTCAGCCCCAGCATTTT
NA	once	TRBV7-8	TRBJ1-3	CASSLSGSTIYF	TGTGCCAGCAGCTTATCGGGGAGCACCATATATTTT
TRBD1	once	TRBV29-1	TRBJ2-5	CSVGGGQGAREQYF	TGCAGCGTAGGGGGGGGACAGGGGGCTAGGGAGCAGTACTTC
TRBD1	NA	TRBV5-6	TRBJ1-4	CASSLQGIGEKLFF	TGTGCCAGCAGCTTACAGGGGATCGGTGAAAAACTGTTTTTT
NA	NA	TRBV19	TRBJ1-5	CASSIIHGENQPQHF	TGTGCCAGTAGTATAATCCACGGGGAGAATCAGCCCCAGCATTTT
TRBD1	NA	TRBV6-1	TRBJ2-3	CASRGNRGRDTQYF	TGTGCCAGCAGGGGAAACAGGGGGAGGGATACGCAGTATTTT
TRBD2	NA	TRBV28	TRBJ2-5	CASSLGAGGLETQYF	TGTGCCAGCAGTTTAGGGGCGGGAGGACTCGAGACCCAGTACTTC
TRBD1	once	TRBV4-2	TRBJ1-5	CASSQGGQGTPQHF	TGTGCCAGCAGCCAAGGGGGACAGGGAACGCCCCAGCATTTT